Listed below are T cell receptor beta chains from one sample, sequenced in a study of post-analysis software for immune sequencing data. TCRdb reprocessed the PCR reads via MiXCR and lists one record per CDR3 protein. The repertoire holds a few hundred thousand distinct CDR3 sequences, with roughly 36% as singletons. Input material: blood. All receptors come from a girl between 10 and 17 years old with multiple sclerosis. Each CDR3 is given with its conserved first and last residue.

v_gene: TRBV3-1
CDR3aa: CASSQLRQIDTGELFF

v_gene: TRBV29-1
CDR3aa: CSVEASGGGDTQYF

v_gene: TRBV28
CDR3aa: CASSLLDGGRSLYEQYF

v_gene: TRBV7-9
CDR3aa: CASSREWEGKRGNEQFF

v_gene: TRBV7-4
CDR3aa: CSSGIRSNQPQHF

v_gene: TRBV27
CDR3aa: CASSQWDGTEQYF

v_gene: TRBV7-2
CDR3aa: CASSSRGGNEKLFF

v_gene: TRBV5-1
CDR3aa: CASSLEGFTGNTIYF

v_gene: TRBV7-9
CDR3aa: CASSLEVLNEKLFF

v_gene: TRBV5-1
CDR3aa: CASSLGSLISEQYF

v_gene: TRBV5-1
CDR3aa: CASSLSLHEQFF

v_gene: TRBV6-6
CDR3aa: CASSYLAEAFF

v_gene: TRBV5-8
CDR3aa: CASSARQGVSFSGANVLTF

v_gene: TRBV5-5
CDR3aa: CASSLGRGFPYNEQFF

v_gene: TRBV7-9
CDR3aa: CASSLGLGDREQFF

v_gene: TRBV27
CDR3aa: CASGERGIETQYF

v_gene: TRBV20-1
CDR3aa: CSARGGTDHTQYF

v_gene: TRBV29-1
CDR3aa: CSVKGRITMDQFF

v_gene: TRBV30
CDR3aa: CAWATGGAPYEQYF

v_gene: TRBV11-2
CDR3aa: CASGQQLNTEAFF

v_gene: TRBV12-3/TRBV12-4
CDR3aa: CASSWGRTDSTDTQYF

v_gene: TRBV27
CDR3aa: CASSTIYNRDQNEKLFF

v_gene: TRBV7-8
CDR3aa: CASSSTTGTGGEQYF

v_gene: TRBV6-5
CDR3aa: CASSYSTGGPYEQYF

v_gene: TRBV29-1
CDR3aa: CSVTRTNTEAFF

v_gene: TRBV7-9
CDR3aa: CASSIRASGSYNEQFF

v_gene: TRBV2
CDR3aa: CASSVQGVNEQYF